The 15 T cell receptor beta chains below were found in one sample sequenced in a study of shared clonotypes between healthy human individuals. Naive CD8 isolation took CD45RO-negative cells positively selected for CCR7 and excluded terminally differentiated effector memory CD45RA+ cells. Using immunoSEQ multiplex PCR, the repertoire was profiled, and TCRdb retains in-frame clones only, with some absent. This table holds over 800,000 clones, 80% to 95% found once. Sequenced material: naive CD8+ T cells sorted from blood. Every receptor here comes from a man aged 30-40 years in good health.

The V and J genes are TRBV6-1 and TRBJ2-7; the D gene is possibly TRBD1 (6 bases). Germline CDR1 MNHNS, CDR2 SASEGT. CDR3 size: 15 residues. Trimming cost V 2 bases and J 2 bases, with 13 bases left between them. CDR3 DNA: TGTGCCAGCAGTGAAAAGGAGTGGACAGCCTACGAGCAGTACTTC. Protein: CASSEKEWTAYEQYF.

This clone appeared many times. The genes are TRBV6-4 and TRBJ2-2; D remains ambiguous. The V gene's germline CDR1 is MRHNA and CDR2 SNTAGT. The CDR3 extends over 14 amino acids. Trimming took off 2 bases at V and 0 bases at J, with 4 bases between the two ends. The CDR3 spells CASSDGANTGELFF. As DNA, the CDR3 is TGTGCCAGCAGTGACGGGGCGAACACCGGGGAGCTGTTTTTT.

This chain connects TRBV7-9 to TRBJ2-5; 8 bases are shared with TRBD2. V lost 3 bases and J lost 1; bases outside the gene matches: 1. The CDR3 runs 14 residues. Germline CDR1 and CDR2: SEHNR and FQNEAQ (reference sequence). CDR3 in DNA: TGTGCCAGCAGCTTGGGGACTAGCCAAGAGACCCAGTACTTC. Protein: CASSLGTSQETQYF.

This chain joins TRBV28 and TRBJ2-7, with D possibly being TRBD1 (6 bases). This CDR3 contains 14 residues. In germline, CDR1 is MDHEN, CDR2 SYDVKM. Trimming took off 6 bases at V and 0 bases at J, with 12 bases between the two ends. Here the CDR3 reads CASSLGQTSYEQYF. CDR3 in DNA: TGTGCCAGCAGCCTCGGACAGACCTCCTACGAGCAGTACTTC.

The chain links TRBV9 to TRBJ2-7, with D possibly matching TRBD1 (6 bases). This CDR3 is 14 amino acids long. Germline lookup yields CDR1 SGDLS and CDR2 YYNGEE. Trimming took off 3 bases at V and 2 bases at J, with 12 bases between the two ends. DNA of the CDR3: TGTGCCAGCAGCGGAGGGACAAATCCCTACGAGCAGTACTTC. Its translation is CASSGGTNPYEQYF.

This chain joins TRBV14 and TRBJ2-7, with D perhaps assigned TRBD1 or TRBD2 (5 bases each). The CDR3 extends over 14 amino acids. Trimming removed 4 bases from V and 2 bases from J, with 12 bases in between. CDR1 SGHDN and CDR2 FVKESK come from the germline V gene. As DNA, the CDR3 is TGTGCCAGCAGCCCTCGGGGCAGACCCTACGAGCAGTACTTC. This translates into CASSPRGRPYEQYF.

A single count supports this clone. V usage is TRBV5-6 and J usage is TRBJ1-1; TRBD1 might be the D (5 bases). V shed 0 bases and J shed 4 bases, with 7 bases lying between them. Germline-derived CDR1 and CDR2 are SGHDT and YYEEEE. The CDR3 extends over 13 amino acids. The CDR3 nucleotides are TGTGCCAGCAGCTTGGGGGGCGGCACTGAAGCTTTCTTT. This encodes CASSLGGGTEAFF.

The chain carries TRBV11-2 and TRBJ2-7; 7 bases align to TRBD1. Unmatched junction bases numbered 9, after V lost 5 bases and J lost 2 bases. The CDR3 spans 15 residues. Germline lookup yields CDR1 SGHAT and CDR2 FQNNGV. In DNA form, the CDR3 reads TGTGCCAGCAGCCAAGGAACAGGGGAAACCTACGAGCAGTACTTC. Translating gives CASSQGTGETYEQYF. Using reference TRBV11-2 and TRBJ2-7 for the parts outside the CDR3, the full variable domain is EAGVAQSPRYKIIEKRQSVAFWCNPISGHATLYWYQQILGQGPKLLIQFQNNGVVDDSQLPKDRFSAERLKGVDSTLKIQPAKLEDSAVYLCASSQGTGETYEQYFGPGTRLTVT.

Remarks on this clone: The same CDR3 can be traced to other DNA sequences in this sample. The chain recombines TRBV7-9 with TRBJ1-5; D gene unclear. The CDR3 is 15 amino acids. Trimming left V 2 bases short and J 0 bases short, with 8 bases between. Germline V CDR1 and CDR2: SEHNR, FQNEAQ (reference sequence). CDR3 DNA sequence: TGTGCCAGCAGCTTATCAGCCGATAGCAATCAGCCCCAGCATTTT. It specifies CASSLSADSNQPQHF.

The V gene is TRBV4-1, the J gene TRBJ2-6; no reliable D call. The germline V gene encodes CDR1 MGHRA and CDR2 YSYEKL. V lost 0 bases to trimming and J lost 4 bases, with 7 bases between them. The CDR3 contains 15 residues. The CDR3 DNA reads TGCGCCAGCAGCCAAGATAGGACGGGGGCCAACGTCCTGACTTTC. As protein: CASSQDRTGANVLTF.

The V call is TRBV6-5, the J call TRBJ2-5; tentative D call: TRBD1 (6 bases). This CDR3 comprises 12 residues. Germline CDR1 and CDR2: MNHEY and SVGAGI. V lost 6 bases, J lost 3 bases, and 8 bases lay in between. The DNA for the CDR3 is TGTGCCAGCAGAAGGACAGAAGAGACCCAGTACTTC. Protein: CASRRTEETQYF.

The J gene is TRBJ2-5, the V gene TRBV4-2; TRBD2 aligns across 14 bases. V lost 0 bases and J lost 9; bases outside the gene matches: 6. The CDR3 totals 16 residues. Germline V gives CDR1 LGHNA, CDR2 YNFKEQ. The CDR3 region is CASSQDGTSGRGAQYF. The CDR3 DNA follows: TGTGCCAGCAGCCAAGATGGGACTAGCGGGAGAGGTGCCCAGTACTTC.

This chain links TRBV5-5 with TRBJ1-4; D not resolved. This CDR3 comprises 15 residues. Trimming took 4 bases from V and 3 from J, leaving 13 bases between them. The germline V gene encodes CDR1 SGHKS and CDR2 YYEKEE (reference sequence). The CDR3 DNA follows: TGTGCCAGCAGCCGGTATGGCCAGCCTAATGAAAAACTGTTTTTT. Translation: CASSRYGQPNEKLFF.

The chain uses TRBV7-2 and TRBJ2-7; D ambiguous. CDR3 length: 14 residues. Per germline, CDR1 SGHTA and CDR2 FQGNSA. Trimming took 2 bases from V and 3 from J, leaving 11 bases between them. CDR3 sequence reads: CASSLRKYGYEQYF. For the CDR3, the DNA is TGTGCCAGCAGCTTACGAAAATACGGCTACGAGCAGTACTTC. Combining the CDR3 with reference TRBV7-2 and TRBJ2-7 gives the whole variable domain GAGVSQSPSNKVTEKGKDVELRCDPISGHTALYWYRQSLGQGLEFLIYFQGNSAPDKSGLPSDRFSAERTGGSVSTLTIQRTQQEDSAVYLCASSLRKYGYEQYFGPGTRLTVT.

The V gene is TRBV11-2, the J gene TRBJ2-3; 9 nucleotides agree with TRBD2. V shed 2 bases and J 2 bases; nucleotides not matched to a gene: 5. The CDR3 is made up of 16 amino acids. Germline V gene sequence: CDR1 SGHAT, CDR2 FQNNGV. The CDR3 loop reads CASSLRGGRATDTQYF. The CDR3 coding sequence is TGTGCCAGCAGCTTAAGAGGCGGGAGGGCCACAGATACGCAGTATTTT.